These 24 T cell receptor beta chains were all obtained from the same sample, sequenced in a study of breast tumors, draining lymph nodes, adjacent tissues. One entry per CDR3 protein results from TCRdb running MiXCR on the multiplex PCR reads. Among approximately 19,000 distinct CDR3 sequences listed, roughly 50% were seen once. The sequencing sample was made of breast tumor tissue. The receptors originated from a female donor with breast cancer. Some clones in this sample may be carry-over from other donors' samples.

The rearrangement links TRBV12-3 or TRBV12-4 to TRBJ1-1; D is unresolved. CDR3 size: 16 residues. The V and J ends lost 2 bases and 1 base respectively, with 14 bases between them. CDR3 sequence (DNA): TGTGCCAGCAGTTTATATCCCCGCGGGCGGAACACTGAAGCTTTCTTT. Protein: CASSLYPRGRNTEAFF.

This clonotype was counted ten times or more. The chain's CDR3 is CASSYAGSSYEQYF. The DNA for the CDR3 is TGTGCCAGCAGTTATGCCGGCTCGAGCTACGAGCAGTACTTC. V gene TRBV6-2 or TRBV6-3 combines with J gene TRBJ2-7, with no clear D. The CDR3 length is 14 residues. Germline assignment: CDR1 MNHEY and CDR2 SVGEGT. V lost 3 bases, J lost 3 bases, and 12 bases lay in between.

A single count supports this clonotype. V usage is TRBV10-1 and J usage is TRBJ2-1, with 15 bases lining up with TRBD2. The CDR3 runs 17 residues. V shed 4 bases and J 4 bases; nucleotides not matched to a gene: 5. Germline V lookup: CDR1 WNHNN, CDR2 SYGVQD (reference sequence). CDR3 coding DNA: TGCGCCAGCAGTGGGACTAGCGGGAGGGATTATTACAATGAGCAGTTCTTC. Amino acids: CASSGTSGRDYYNEQFF.

This clonotype was detected ten times or more. The chain employs TRBV5-6 and TRBJ1-3, with D perhaps matching TRBD1 (5 bases). CDR1 is SGHDT, CDR2 YYEEEE, per germline. The CDR3 sequence is 17 residues long. With 0 bases removed from V and 1 base from J, the gap between germline ends came to 14 bases. This CDR3 reads CASSLDGGRLSGNTIYF. The DNA of the CDR3 is TGTGCCAGCAGCTTGGATGGGGGGAGGCTATCTGGAAACACCATATATTTT. The full variable domain, completed using reference TRBV5-6 and TRBJ1-3, is DAGVTQSPTHLIKTRGQQVTLRCSPKSGHDTVSWYQQALGQGPQFIFQYYEEEERQRGNFPDRFSGHQFPNYSSELNVNALLLGDSALYLCASSLDGGRLSGNTIYFGEGSWLTVV.

This clonotype was counted at least ten times. At one end, the junction sequence differs from germline, possibly due to a read error. This sequence joins TRBV5-1 and TRBJ2-4; 7 nucleotides match TRBD1. This CDR3 spans 14 amino acids. Germline V CDR1 and CDR2: SGHRS, YFSETQ. CDR3 loop: CASSLDRMENIQYF. DNA of the CDR3: TGCGCCAGCAGTTTGGACAGGATGGAAAACATTCAGTACTTC.

The chain has TRBV10-3 and TRBJ2-1, with 7 bases identical to TRBD1. V shed 4 bases and J 4 bases; nucleotides not matched to a gene: 1. CDR3 length: 13 residues. Per germline, CDR1 ENHRY and CDR2 SYGVKD. The CDR3 sequence: CAISGTGYNEQFF. CDR3 DNA: TGTGCCATCAGTGGGACAGGATACAATGAGCAGTTCTTC.

This clonotype was seen just once. Relative to the germline gene, one junction end is altered; a read error may explain this. This sequence joins TRBV12-5 and TRBJ2-7; D may be TRBD1 (5 bases). The CDR3 sequence is 11 residues long. Germline CDR1 and CDR2: LGHNT and FRNRAP. CDR3 region: CASGSGIEQYF. CDR3 nucleotides: TGTGCTAGCGGTTCAGGGATCGAGCAGTACTTC.

To note about this clonotype: Likely a read error: the CDR3 ends without its conserved phenylalanine or tryptophan. The chain links TRBV6-1 to TRBJ2-3, with D hard to call. Germline V gives CDR1 MNHNS, CDR2 SASEGT. Trimming pared 1 base from V and 0 bases from J, leaving 5 bases between. The CDR3 covers 14 residues. Here the CDR3 DNA reads TGTGCCAGCAGTGAAGGACGGAGCACAGATACGCAGTATTGT. It is translated as CASSEGRSTDTQYC.

This clonotype was detected ten times or more. This sequence may be a read error, since a much larger clone differs from it by one base. The J gene is TRBJ2-1, the V gene TRBV6-4; 9 nucleotides line up with TRBD2. There are 16 residues in the CDR3. Germline-derived CDR1 and CDR2 are MRHNA and SNTAGT. The chain's CDR3 is CASSHSAREGYNEQFF. DNA of the CDR3: TGTGCCAGCAGTCACTCGGCGCGGGAGGGGTACAATGAGCAGTTCTTC.

The chain joins TRBV20-1 to TRBJ2-3; TRBD2 agrees at 9 bases. The ends lost 3 bases at V and 4 bases at J; junction bases unmatched: 5. The germline CDR1 and CDR2 sequences are DFQATT and SNEGSKA (reference sequence). This CDR3 is built from 14 residues. The CDR3 reads CSARTAGGADTQYF. The CDR3 DNA reads as TGCAGTGCTAGGACAGCGGGAGGAGCAGATACGCAGTATTTT.

The chain links TRBV7-2 to TRBJ1-3; TRBD1 might be the D (6 bases). This CDR3 region has 13 residues. Trimming removed 6 bases from V and 4 bases from J, with 10 bases in between. Germline V gives CDR1 SGHTA, CDR2 FQGNSA. CDR3 sequence (DNA): TGTGCCAGCAGTTCAGGGGCAGGAAACACCATATATTTT. It specifies CASSSGAGNTIYF.

This clonotype was detected only once. The V gene is TRBV11-3, the J gene TRBJ2-1; 14 bases are a match to TRBD2. V shed 5 bases and J 8 bases; nucleotides not matched to a gene: 20. The CDR3 is 20 amino acids. CDR1 is SGHNT and CDR2 is YENEEA in the germline V gene. CDR3 nucleotide sequence: TGTGCCAGCAGCCAGGGAAGGGGACTAGCGGGAGCCCCCGTACGGGATGAGCAGTTCTTC. This encodes CASSQGRGLAGAPVRDEQFF. The complete variable domain, with remaining parts taken from reference TRBV11-3 and TRBJ2-1, reads EAGVVQSPRYKIIEKKQPVAFWCNPISGHNTLYWYLQNLGQGPELLIRYENEEAVDDSQLPKDRFSAERLKGVDSTLKIQPAELGDSAVYLCASSQGRGLAGAPVRDEQFFGPGTRLTVL.

The chain recombines TRBV10-3 with TRBJ1-1; perhaps TRBD1 as D (6 bases). CDR3 length: 11 amino acids. Trimming removed 5 bases from V and 7 bases from J, with 8 bases in between. Per germline, CDR1 ENHRY and CDR2 SYGVKD. CDR3 amino acids: CAISMDSEAFF. CDR3 DNA: TGTGCCATCAGTATGGACAGTGAAGCTTTCTTT.

This clonotype was detected ten times or more. A much more abundant neighbour one base away suggests this may be a read error. The genes are TRBV7-2 and TRBJ2-3; 7 bases match TRBD1. The germline gives CDR1 SGHTA, CDR2 FQGNSA. There are 17 residues in the CDR3. The CDR3 nucleotides are TGTGCCAGCAGCTTAGGTTCGACAGGGCCCCCCGCAGATCCGCAGTATTTT. It is translated as CASSLGSTGPPADPQYF.

There are many counts of this clonotype. This rearrangement joins TRBV5-8 to TRBJ2-7; 9 positions agree with TRBD1. In germline, CDR1 is SGHTS, CDR2 YDEGEE. The CDR3 sequence is 15 residues long. The V segment lost 3 bases and the J segment 7 bases; nucleotides outside the gene matches: 11. In nucleotides, the CDR3 is TGTGCCAGCAGCTCGAGCGGGACAGGGATTAAGGAGCAGTACTTC. Protein product: CASSSSGTGIKEQYF.

This clonotype occurred many times. This may be a read error, as it is one base from a much larger clone. The chain couples TRBV20-1 to TRBJ2-1; 8 nucleotides agree with TRBD2. Trimming cost V 0 bases and J 9 bases; bases outside gene matches: 7. This CDR3 has 14 amino acids. Germline V gives CDR1 DFQATT, CDR2 SNEGSKA (reference sequence). CDR3 sequence: CSARESGGVTEQFF. The CDR3 bases are TGCAGTGCTAGAGAAAGCGGGGGAGTAACTGAGCAGTTCTTC.

The chain is built from TRBV7-9 and TRBJ2-7; TRBD2 aligns across 7 bases. Germline V gene lookup returns CDR1 SEHNR and CDR2 FQNEAQ (reference sequence). CDR3 length equals 16 residues. Losses at the gene ends were 5 bases for V and 2 bases for J; bases not matched to a gene: 12. This chain's CDR3 is CASSKLTSSGAYEQYF. The CDR3 DNA sequence: TGTGCCAGCAGCAAACTTACCTCTAGCGGCGCCTACGAGCAGTACTTC.

By its share, this clonotype is medium-sized. One end of the junction is discordant with germline, which a read error may explain. The chain recombines TRBV7-7 with TRBJ2-5; TRBD2 agrees at 8 bases. The germline CDR1 and CDR2 sequences are SSHAT and FNYEAQ (reference sequence). This CDR3 is 14 amino acids long. The CDR3 loop is CASSLGTRAETQYF. The CDR3, as DNA: TGTGCTAGCAGCTTAGGGACTAGAGCTGAGACCCAGTACTTC.

This rearrangement joins TRBV20-1 to TRBJ2-7; tentatively, D is TRBD1 (5 bases). V was cut by 0 bases and J by 0 bases, with 18 bases left in between. CDR1 is DFQATT and CDR2 is SNEGSKA in the germline V gene (reference sequence). The CDR3 consists of 17 residues. The CDR3 protein is CSARDVHPQGSSYEQYF. CDR3 DNA: TGCAGTGCTAGAGATGTCCATCCCCAGGGTAGCTCCTACGAGCAGTACTTC.

About this clonotype: It may be a read error: a sequence one base away is much more abundant. This CDR3 is CASSPRPGGPEAQYF. Written as DNA, the CDR3 is TGTGCCAGCTCACCACGTCCAGGGGGCCCAGAGGCCCAGTACTTC. V gene TRBV18 combines with J gene TRBJ2-5; 8 positions agree with TRBD1. This CDR3 is built from 15 residues. Germline CDR1 reads KGHSH; CDR2 reads LQKENI.

This clonotype was observed once. This rearrangement joins TRBV20-1 to TRBJ1-6; 7 nucleotides align to TRBD1. The length of the CDR3 is 14 residues. With 4 bases clipped from V and 13 bases from J, the junction kept 13 bases outside the gene matches. CDR1 and CDR2 (germline): DFQATT, SNEGSKA (reference sequence). The chain's CDR3 is CSATAGTVANPLHF. CDR3 DNA: TGCAGTGCTACTGCCGGGACAGTAGCTAACCCCCTCCACTTT.

This clonotype was detected ten times or more. The chain combines TRBV24-1 with TRBJ2-5; TRBD2 aligns across 10 bases. Trimming took 5 bases from V and 1 from J; bases not matched to a gene: 3. The CDR3 runs 15 residues. The germline gives CDR1 KGHDR, CDR2 SFDVKD. The CDR3 DNA sequence: TGTGCCACCAGTGGGGCTAGCGGGGGCCAAGAGACCCAGTACTTC. Translation: CATSGASGGQETQYF.

This clonotype was picked up many times. CDR3 sequence reads: CASSGGGSGYTF. The CDR3 DNA sequence: TGTGCCAGCAGTGGGGGGGGAAGTGGCTACACCTTC. This chain uses TRBV2 with TRBJ1-2; TRBD1 might be the D (5 bases). Germline assignment: CDR1 SNHLY and CDR2 FYNNEI. This CDR3 has 12 residues. V lost 4 bases and J 7 bases, leaving 10 bases between the germline ends.

Many counts were recorded for this clonotype. The chain joins TRBV20-1 to TRBJ2-7, with 16 bases matching TRBD2. In germline, CDR1 is DFQATT, CDR2 SNEGSKA (reference sequence). CDR3 length: 17 residues. The junction had 9 bases not matched to a gene; V was cut back by 6 bases and J by 1 base. The CDR3 region is CSAPGLAGGVESYEQYF. CDR3 sequence (DNA): TGCAGTGCCCCGGGACTAGCGGGAGGGGTGGAGTCCTACGAGCAGTACTTC.